One and the same sample provided the 12 T cell receptor beta chains below, sequenced in a study of blood T cell repertoires in COVID-19 (dated by TCRdb to the early 2020s). The library was produced with the immunoSEQ multiplex PCR assay. Not all clones reach the TCRdb copy of this immuneACCESS table, which keeps in-frame sequences only. Checked studies attribute under half of the gap to unresolved V genes and leave the rest unexplained. This sample lists under 30,000 clones; about 90% were detected once. The leading ten clones occupy approximately 24% of the sample. The sample was peripheral blood. All receptors derive from a human donor with active COVID-19. The donor label of this sample is uncertain.

In its sample, this clone was seen once. V and J are TRBV10-2 and TRBJ2-2; 7 bases map to TRBD2. CDR3 size: 14 residues. The V gene's germline CDR1 is WSHSY and CDR2 SAAADI. V was clipped by 11 bases and J by 6 bases; unmatched bases: 12. The CDR3 loop is CAALGGGRSGELFF. DNA of the CDR3: TGCGCCGCCCTGGGGGGGGGTCGGTCCGGGGAGCTGTTTTTT.

The chain carries TRBV5-8 and TRBJ2-1, with a tentative D call TRBD2 (6 bases). CDR1 SGHTS and CDR2 YDEGEE come from the germline V gene. The CDR3 contains 15 residues. The germline V and J ends were trimmed by 4 bases and 6 bases, with 17 bases remaining between them. The CDR3 loop is CASSRELESFNEQFF. CDR3 DNA sequence: TGTGCCAGCAGCCGGGAGTTGGAGTCTTTCAATGAGCAGTTCTTC.

V is TRBV6-6 and J is TRBJ2-4; 8 positions match TRBD2. This CDR3 is 16 amino acids long. The germline V gene encodes CDR1 MNHNY and CDR2 SVGAGI (reference sequence). V was pared by 0 bases and J by 6 bases, with 7 bases of the junction left unmatched. This chain's CDR3 is CASSYSTGGVSNIQYF. CDR3 nucleotides: TGTGCCAGCAGTTACTCGACCGGGGGGGTCTCAAACATTCAGTACTTC.

The rearrangement uses TRBV2 and TRBJ2-7; perhaps TRBD2 as D (6 bases). The germline CDR1 and CDR2 sequences are SNHLY and FYNNEI. CDR3 length: 15 residues. Trimming pared 0 bases from V and 6 bases from J, leaving 15 bases between. DNA of the CDR3: TGTGCCAGCAGTGAAGCGGCGCGGGGTCTTCGCGAGCAGTACTTC. This codes for CASSEAARGLREQYF.

This chain links TRBV13 with TRBJ1-2; D is unresolved. Germline assignment: CDR1 PRHDT and CDR2 FYEKMQ (reference sequence). This CDR3 is 11 amino acids long. V was shortened by 3 bases and J by 8 bases, with 7 bases between the two germline ends. The CDR3, as DNA: TGTGCCAGCAGCTTTCGCCAGGGCTACACCTTC. This codes for CASSFRQGYTF.

Remarks on this clone: A junction boundary mismatches the germline segment, possibly from a read error. This rearrangement joins TRBV11-3 to TRBJ2-7, with a possible D match to TRBD1 (5 bases). The CDR3 has 16 amino acids. In germline, CDR1 is SGHNT, CDR2 YENEEA. CDR3 nucleotides: TGTGCCAGCAGCCTAGACGAGTTTGACAGTCCCTACGAGCAGTACTTC. This encodes CASSLDEFDSPYEQYF.

This clone was detected a few times. The chain links TRBV5-6 to TRBJ1-5; D is possibly TRBD1 (5 bases). Germline CDR1 reads SGHDT; CDR2 reads YYEEEE. V was cut by 6 bases and J by 7 bases, with 20 bases left in between. The CDR3 has 15 amino acids. CDR3 sequence: CASTPRGDPGQPQHF. In nucleotides, the CDR3 is TGTGCCAGCACCCCCCGGGGGGATCCCGGACAGCCCCAGCATTTT.

The V call is TRBV28, the J call TRBJ1-2; D might be TRBD1 (5 bases). The length of the CDR3 is 13 residues. V lost 2 bases to trimming and J lost 5 bases, with 9 bases between them. Germline values: CDR1 MDHEN, CDR2 SYDVKM. The CDR3 nucleotides are TGTGCCAGCAGTTTAAAGACAGCTTATGGCTACACCTTC. Its protein product is CASSLKTAYGYTF.

Regarding this clone: One end of the junction varies from germline; a read error may be responsible. The V and J genes are TRBV7-7 and TRBJ2-5, with 10 nucleotides matching TRBD2. Germline V gene lookup returns CDR1 SSHAT and CDR2 FNYEAQ (reference sequence). The CDR3 is 15 amino acids. The CDR3 sequence is CASSLAGGREETQYF. The CDR3 region has the DNA TGTGCTAGCAGCTTAGCGGGAGGCCGAGAAGAGACCCAGTACTTC.

The rearrangement uses TRBV6-5 and TRBJ1-5; 11 bases are a match to TRBD1. V dropped 4 bases and J dropped 6; count of bases not matched to a gene: 8. The CDR3 spans 16 residues. CDR1 and CDR2 (germline): MNHEY, SVGAGI. CDR3 sequence: CASSSPGQGAGQPQHF. DNA of the CDR3: TGTGCCAGCAGTTCGCCAGGACAGGGGGCCGGTCAGCCCCAGCATTTT.

This clone was picked up one time. The chain uses TRBV6-5 and TRBJ2-7; TRBD1 aligns across 7 bases. CDR3 length: 14 amino acids. Germline V lookup: CDR1 MNHEY, CDR2 SVGAGI. With 6 bases clipped from V and 5 bases from J, the junction kept 10 bases outside the gene matches. CDR3 in DNA: TGTGCCAGCAGCCGAGACAGGGTCGCGGACGAGCAGTACTTC. As protein: CASSRDRVADEQYF.

The chain links TRBV7-3 to TRBJ2-1; the D gene is possibly TRBD1 (6 bases). Per germline, CDR1 SGHTA and CDR2 FQGTGA. V was pared by 7 bases and J by 7 bases, with 14 bases between. This CDR3 has 13 amino acids. Here the CDR3 reads CASKLKGDNEQFF. The CDR3 bases are TGTGCCAGCAAGCTTAAGGGGGATAATGAGCAGTTCTTC. The whole variable domain, remainder taken from reference TRBV7-3 and TRBJ2-1, is GAGVSQTPSNKVTEKGKYVELRCDPISGHTALYWYRQSLGQGPEFLIYFQGTGAADDSGLPNDRFFAVRPEGSVSTLKIQRTERGDSAVYLCASKLKGDNEQFFGPGTRLTVL.